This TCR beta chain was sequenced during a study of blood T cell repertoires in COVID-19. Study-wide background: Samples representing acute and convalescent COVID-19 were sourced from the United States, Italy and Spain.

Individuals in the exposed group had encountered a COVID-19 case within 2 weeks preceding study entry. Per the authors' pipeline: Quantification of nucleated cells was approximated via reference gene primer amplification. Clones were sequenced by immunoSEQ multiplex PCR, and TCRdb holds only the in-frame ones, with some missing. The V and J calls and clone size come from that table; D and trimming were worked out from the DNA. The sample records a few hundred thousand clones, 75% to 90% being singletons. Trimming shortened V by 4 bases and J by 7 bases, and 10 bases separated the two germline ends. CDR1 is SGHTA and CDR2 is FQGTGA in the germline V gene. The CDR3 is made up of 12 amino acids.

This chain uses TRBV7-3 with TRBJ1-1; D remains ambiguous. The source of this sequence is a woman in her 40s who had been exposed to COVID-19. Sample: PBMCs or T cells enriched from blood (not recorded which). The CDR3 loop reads CASSSSGGEAFF. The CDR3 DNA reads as TGTGCCAGCAGCTCTTCGGGAGGTGAAGCTTTCTTT.